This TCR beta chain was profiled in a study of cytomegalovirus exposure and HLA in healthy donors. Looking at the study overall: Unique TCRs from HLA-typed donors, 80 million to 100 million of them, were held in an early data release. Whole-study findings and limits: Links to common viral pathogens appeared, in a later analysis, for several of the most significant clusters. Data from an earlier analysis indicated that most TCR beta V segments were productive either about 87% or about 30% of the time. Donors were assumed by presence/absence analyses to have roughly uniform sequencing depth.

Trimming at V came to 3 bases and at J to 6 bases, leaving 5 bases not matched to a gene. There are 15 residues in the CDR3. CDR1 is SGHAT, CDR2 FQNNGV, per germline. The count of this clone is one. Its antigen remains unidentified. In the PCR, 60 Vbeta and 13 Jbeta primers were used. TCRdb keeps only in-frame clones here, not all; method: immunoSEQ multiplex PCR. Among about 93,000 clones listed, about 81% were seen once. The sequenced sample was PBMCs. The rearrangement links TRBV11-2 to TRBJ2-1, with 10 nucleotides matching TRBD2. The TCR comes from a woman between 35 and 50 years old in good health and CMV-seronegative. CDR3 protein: CASSFRTSGGNEQFF. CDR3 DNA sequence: TGTGCCAGCAGCTTCCGGACTAGCGGTGGCAATGAGCAGTTCTTC.